The text below deals with one T cell receptor (beta chain). Seattle patient enrollment occurred during active infection, with longitudinal follow-up thereafter. There are 11 residues in the CDR3. Between the trimmed V and J ends, which lost 5 bases and 6 bases, there was a span of 9 bases. Germline CDR1 GTSNPN, CDR2 SVGIG (reference sequence). This entry belongs to a study of blood T cell repertoires in COVID-19. Background on the study: Samples taken during acute and convalescent COVID-19 were collected in the United States, Italy and Spain. PBMCs, B-cell-depleted T cells, or T cells were the source of the cDNA or gDNA that made up the material.

In the authors' workflow: By means of reference gene primer amplification, nucleated cell counts were estimated. The method was immunoSEQ multiplex PCR; TCRdb's version includes in-frame clones alone and lacks a portion of them. From that table come the V and J calls and clone size; the DNA was used to work out D and trimming. The data show 65,000 to 95,000 clones, approximately 78% seen once. This receptor was obtained from a man in his fifties or sixties with COVID-19, enrolled during active disease. The sequencing sample was made of peripheral blood. The rearrangement joins TRBV30 to TRBJ2-3, with unresolved D. CDR3 sequence reads: CAWGSSDTQYF. For the CDR3, the DNA is TGTGCCTGGGGGTCTTCGGATACGCAGTATTTT.